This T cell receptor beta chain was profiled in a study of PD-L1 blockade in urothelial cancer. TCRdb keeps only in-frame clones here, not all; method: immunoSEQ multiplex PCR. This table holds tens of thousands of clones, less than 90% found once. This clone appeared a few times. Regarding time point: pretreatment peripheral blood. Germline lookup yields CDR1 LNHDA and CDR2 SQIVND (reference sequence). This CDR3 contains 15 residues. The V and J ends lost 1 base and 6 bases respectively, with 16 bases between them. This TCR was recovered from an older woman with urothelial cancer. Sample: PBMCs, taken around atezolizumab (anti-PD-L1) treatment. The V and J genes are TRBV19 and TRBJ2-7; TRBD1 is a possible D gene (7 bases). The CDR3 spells CASSIGQGVGGEQYF. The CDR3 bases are TGTGCCAGTAGTATAGGACAGGGCGTGGGGGGCGAGCAGTACTTC. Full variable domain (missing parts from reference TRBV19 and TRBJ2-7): DGGITQSPKYLFRKEGQNVTLSCEQNLNHDAMYWYRQDPGQGLRLIYYSQIVNDFQKGDIAEGYSVSREKKESFPLTVTSAQKNPTAFYLCASSIGQGVGGEQYFGPGTRLTVT.